This T cell receptor (beta chain) was captured by sequencing in a study of blood T cell repertoires in COVID-19. Across the study: The United States, Italy and Spain provided the acute and convalescent COVID-19 samples.

The CDR3 is 14 amino acids. The trim removed 4 bases at V and 4 bases at J, leaving 3 bases unmatched. Germline CDR1 is SGHTA and CDR2 is FQGTGA. Original methodology: Counts of nucleated cells, estimated from reference gene primer amplification, were obtained. The assay was immunoSEQ multiplex PCR, and TCRdb's table has in-frame clones only and misses some. The V and J calls and clone size come from that table; D and trimming were worked out from the DNA. The sample consists of approximately 210,000 clones, approximately 90% of them appearing once. Sequencing used peripheral blood. The receptor was isolated from a man between 25 and 39 years old with acute or convalescent COVID-19. This chain connects TRBV7-3 to TRBJ2-2, with 7 bases that match TRBD1. The CDR3 DNA sequence: TGTGCCAGCAGCTCACCAGGGGGCACCGGGGAGCTGTTTTTT. Residues: CASSSPGGTGELFF.